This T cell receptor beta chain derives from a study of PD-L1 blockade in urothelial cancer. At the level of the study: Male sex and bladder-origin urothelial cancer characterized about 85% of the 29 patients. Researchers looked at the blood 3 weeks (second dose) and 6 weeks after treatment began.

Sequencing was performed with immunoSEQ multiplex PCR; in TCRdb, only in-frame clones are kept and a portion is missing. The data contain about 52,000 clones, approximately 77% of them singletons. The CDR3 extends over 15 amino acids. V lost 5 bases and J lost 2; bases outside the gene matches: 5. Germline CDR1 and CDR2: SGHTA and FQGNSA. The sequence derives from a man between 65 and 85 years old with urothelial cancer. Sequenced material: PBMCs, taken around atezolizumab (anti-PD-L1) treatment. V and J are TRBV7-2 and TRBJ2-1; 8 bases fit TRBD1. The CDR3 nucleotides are TGTGCCAGCAGCCCCCGGGACAGGACCTACAATGAGCAGTTCTTC. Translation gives CASSPRDRTYNEQFF.